This T cell receptor beta chain is from a study of cytomegalovirus exposure and HLA in healthy donors (dated by TCRdb to between 2016 and 2019). Regarding the complete study: In an earlier analysis of 587 of the donors, about 260 Gb of sequence data and roughly 100 million unique TCR beta sequences from 180 million or so T cells were reported. Among 398 genotyped donors of the cohort, an average of approximately 200,000 unique TCR beta nucleotide sequences was sequenced per donor, of which approximately 18% were non-productive. A later analysis re-examined previously published TCR beta repertoires from roughly 720 donors and added high-resolution HLA genotyping to investigate patterns of TCR occurrence. All discovery cohort repertoires had been generated on a single sequencing platform. A later genetic analysis took genome-wide SNP genotypes for 398 of the 666 donors and used that subset as a discovery cohort. HLA typing included class I and class II loci at four-digit resolution. The aim of the study was to test whether cataloging public T cell receptors could identify signatures of past pathogen exposure. In an earlier analysis of more than 550 of the donors, high-throughput TCR beta sequencing was used to judge whether each TCR beta V gene segment behaved as functional or pseudogenic. The study used immunosequencing to profile the T cell repertoires of 600 to 850 subjects and linked those repertoires to cytomegalovirus serostatus. To predict cytomegalovirus infection status, the study combined high-throughput TCR immunosequencing, statistical association of individual TCRs with disease status, and machine learning. Alongside the repertoire data, information on donor age, sex, ethnicity and CMV serostatus was compiled. In the later analysis, no new phenotypic data were used to find candidate immune exposures; instead, reliance was placed on TCR beta sequences and their occurrence across donors. Typing coverage varied by locus: 629-630 donors for A, B, C, DRB1 and DQB1; about 520 for DQA1; nearly 610 for DPA1; roughly 470 for DPB1. Of the 350 to 450 genotyped donors, 75% to 85% were placed in the genetic ancestry cluster associated with self-reported Caucasian donors. In addition to the first cohort of 650 to 750 subjects, a separate validation cohort of over 90 different subjects was used. About five DR-DQ haplotypes were treated as single units for association and clustering because of strong linkage in the cohort. An early release that covered some 640 HLA-typed donors contained about 290 gigabases of sequencing data and tens of millions of unique TCR sequences. Overall results and qualifications from the work: According to a later analysis, most CMV-associated TCR beta chains appeared to be HLA-restricted, and the HLA associations seemed to be driven largely by CMV exposure. CMV serostatus was the only immune exposure information available for the cohort. A further reported finding was that TCR beta sequences accurately predicted the HLA-A and HLA-B alleles for most subjects in the first cohort. According to a later analysis, parvovirus B19, influenza, CMV and Epstein-Barr virus appeared linked to several top co-occurrence clusters. The presence/absence analyses assumed that sequencing depth was roughly uniform across donors, and that assumption may not be true. V-gene and J-gene trimming of TCR beta chains was associated with a missense DCLRE1C variant in a later genetic analysis, and the association was replicated in an independent cohort. According to a later genetic analysis, donors in an Asian-associated ancestry cluster had fewer N-insertions in productive TCRs than the roughly 660-donor mean. Strong co-occurrence of HLA alleles, especially DR and DQ, made assigning TCR associations to individual alleles difficult. In a later analysis, HLA-associated TCR beta chains showed more clonal expansion and lower generation probabilities than non-associated chains that were equally common. In a later analysis, TCR association rates were found to vary across HLA loci, with the most associated TCRs seen for DRB1 alleles and the fewest for HLA-C alleles. In an earlier analysis of some 640 of the donors, most TCR beta V segments were observed in productive rearrangements about 87% or about 30% of the time, broadly matching IMGT annotations. Three of the identified cytomegalovirus-associated TCR beta chains were confirmed in vitro to be specific for cytomegalovirus antigens. At a false discovery rate of 0.05, a later analysis linked 16,951 TCR beta sequences to specific HLA alleles. Some IMGT-functional V segments, including TRBV6-2 and TRBV6-3, could not be told apart with the 87-base-pair reads, so those segments were excluded. The classifier was reported to diagnose cytomegalovirus status with high specificity and sensitivity in both the original and validation cohorts. Linkage disequilibrium might explain the correlated functional status among segregating V segments, but an unknown experimental factor could not be ruled out. A group of highly shared sequence variants was considered likely to be a technical artifact of the sequencing pipeline. It was suggested by the authors that the approach could potentially be generalized to other disease states and immunological phenotypes. Because counts were too low, some 17 rarely observed V segments, including chromosome 9 orphons, were excluded from the earlier analysis of roughly 580 of the donors. A total of 150 to 200 TCR beta chains were listed by the study as associated with cytomegalovirus. Most TCR sequences were observed very rarely across donors, whereas some public TCRs were present in many individuals. Because some donors lacked HLA typing at each locus, the association tests relied only on the typed subset. In this cohort, only TCR beta chains were sequenced, and detectable features were limited by the absence of alpha or paired-chain data.

V and J lose 6 bases and 5 bases, and a span of 10 bases separates them. From cysteine to phenylalanine, the CDR3 is 13 amino acids long. Of all the DNA, just the CDR3 is kept, 39 bases in frame from base 1. Per the germline V gene, ENHRY is the CDR1 and SYGVKD is the CDR2. Comment on this clone: What antigen it recognizes has not been identified. Nothing much larger sits one base from this clone, and base qualities are not available.

Libraries were built with the immunoSEQ multiplex PCR assay. For the multiplex PCR, a mixture combining 60 forward primers for TCR Vbeta segments and 13 reverse primers for TCR Jbeta segments was used. The CDR3 region of rearranged TCR beta genes was amplified from genomic DNA with a multiplex PCR assay. The Illumina HiSeq System was used to sequence the amplified TCR beta libraries as 87-base-pair reads. Processing in the source paper ran as follows. A later analysis counted 75 million to 100 million unique TCR beta chains across the 670 or so repertoires, and roughly 9.9 million of these chains were shared by at least two donors. Raw reads were error-corrected and collapsed into unique sequences with a nearest-neighbor algorithm that merged closely related sequences to remove PCR and sequencing errors. To assign V, D and J gene segments, CDR3 sequences were aligned to IMGT reference sequences. For a sequence to be retained, at least a six-nucleotide match to both a V gene segment and a J gene segment was required. Rearrangements were called productive when the CDR3 lacked stop codons and stayed in frame with V and J; all others were non-productive. CDR3 was defined by IMGT convention, running from the second conserved V-encoded cysteine to the conserved J-encoded phenylalanine. The earlier analysis of more than 450 of the donors excluded sequences that lacked an unambiguous match to a single V gene segment. In an earlier analysis of around 600 of the donors, V segments were called functional above 56.7% productive rearrangements and were called segregating when the between-donor standard deviation exceeded 5%. A statistical classification framework was developed to diagnose cytomegalovirus status using the catalog of TCR beta chain sequences. In a later analysis, V and J genes were assigned by comparing TCR nucleotide sequences against IMGT/GENE-DB human TR gene sequences. Using the TCRdist pipeline, a later analysis assigned CDR3 sequences along with most-parsimonious VDJ recombination scenarios. In a later analysis, each TCR beta chain was defined by its CDR3 amino acid sequence together with its V-gene family, and reads without a unique V-gene family were excluded. As a way to deal with suspected cross-contamination and a sequencing artifact, a later analysis dropped more than 500 nucleotide sequences that were highly shared and had low generation probability. A later analysis calculated a clonal expansion index for each public chain from normalized within-repertoire ranks of inferred template counts. In a later analysis, generation probabilities were computed with a VDJ recombination model fitted to out-of-frame rearrangements, and the resulting probabilities were checked against IGoR. In a later analysis, TCR-TCR, TCR-HLA and TCR-CMV co-occurrence was scored with hypergeometric tests, and a repertoire-size bias correction was applied to TCR pairs. A later analysis estimated false discovery rates by permuting HLA or CMV assignments 20 times. In a later analysis, co-occurring TCRs were grouped with DBSCAN, and TCRdist sequence similarity was added when clustering was performed within HLA-allele-positive subsets. Repertoires with fewer than 30,000 or more than 120,000 public chains, plus five repertoires with anomalous nucleotide sharing, were excluded from co-occurrence clustering. This immuneACCESS table, as held by TCRdb, lists in-frame sequences with V and J called but not all clones. Of the missing ones, under half trace to an unresolved V gene in checked studies; the others have no known cause. Clone size and the V and J calls come from that table; the DNA yielded D and trimming. The sample contains some 180,000 clones, around 80% of them found a single time. The ten largest clones take up about 1.9% of the sample.

The cohort consisted of hundreds of healthy bone marrow donors. All cohort members were sampled while nominally healthy, although unrecorded immune exposures were likely present. The donor was CMV seronegative and belonged to the group of roughly 330 seronegative cohort members. Each donor provided a peripheral blood sample, and peripheral blood mononuclear cells were used for TCR beta sequencing. Genomic DNA was extracted from the blood cell samples with the Qiagen DNeasy Blood Extraction Kit. The rearrangement joined TRBV10-3 to TRBJ1-4, with TRBD1 perhaps the D gene, on 6 matching bases. Sequenced input: PBMCs. The TCR sequence derives from a woman under 40 in good health and CMV-seronegative. The nucleotides are TGTGCCATCAGGCCCGGACAGAATGAAAAACTGTTTTTT. Its protein product is CAIRPGQNEKLFF.